The clone carrying this T cell receptor (beta chain) was observed a few times. Its antigen is not known. This entry belongs to a study of T cell repertoires in cytomegalovirus infection. Across the whole study: Researchers turned to recently identified HLA-C-restricted CMV epitopes as well as well-studied HLA-B-restricted ones. Public TCR beta signatures marked donors with CMV infection and the matching HLA.

TCRdb fed the reads into MiXCR, producing one record per CDR3 protein. The sample includes some 310,000 distinct CDR3 sequences, more than 20% of them seen just once. This CDR3 contains 14 residues. V was shortened by 6 bases and J by 0 bases, with 11 bases between the two germline ends. Looked up from germline, CDR1 is DFQATT and CDR2 is SNEGSKA (reference sequence). Whole-study results and caveats: In two of eight donors, the top clonotype was HLA-C-restricted CMV-specific. The study identified carriers of CMV plus the relevant HLA from cumulative public TCR beta family frequency.

The sequencing here drew on cultured PBMCs, taken from culture after CMV antigen stimulation. The sequence was obtained from a human donor in good health (CMV status not recorded). Some clones in this sample may be carry-over from other donors' samples. The V and J genes are TRBV20-1 and TRBJ2-2; possible D gene TRBD1, 6 bases. CDR3 amino acids: CSAPGHSNTGELFF. The CDR3 nucleotides read TGCAGTGCCCCGGGACATTCGAACACCGGGGAGCTGTTTTTT.